Reported below is one T cell receptor beta chain. Its specificity is not known. The CDR3 is 14 amino acids. Germline V gene sequence: CDR1 SGDLS, CDR2 YYNGEE. V lost 0 bases and J lost 4; bases outside the gene matches: 3. This entry comes from a study of T cell responses to AZD1222 COVID-19 vaccine. Study observations and caveats: CD4 TCRs linked to vaccination spanned spike, dominating at 160-218 and 743-854. Compared with day 0, the breadth and depth of the Spike-specific TCR repertoire rose significantly after two doses of AZD1222. The number of AZD1222 recipients seropositive at baseline was only five or six.

Using immunoSEQ multiplex PCR, the repertoire was profiled, and TCRdb retains in-frame clones only, with some absent. This sample has over 90,000 clones; 88% occur once, and the top ten carry roughly 20%. This rearrangement joins TRBV9 to TRBJ2-5, with 7 bases aligning to TRBD1. The receptor's source is an adult in good health. This specimen consisted of peripheral blood, obtained on day 0 of AZD1222 vaccination. The CDR3 DNA is TGTGCCAGCAGCGTAGCGGGACAGCGAGAGACCCAGTACTTC. Amino acids: CASSVAGQRETQYF.